This TCR beta chain was captured by sequencing in a study of post-analysis software for immune sequencing data. The CDR3 length is 14 residues. Germline V gene sequence: CDR1 DFQATT, CDR2 SNEGSKA (reference sequence). Presence of unique molecular identifiers characterized the TCR beta cDNA libraries. TCRdb independently ran MiXCR on the PCR reads; one entry per CDR3 protein. The sample gives a few hundred thousand distinct CDR3 sequences, 30% to 45% of which show up once; approximately 4.6% is in the top ten. Study results and caveats: About five TRBV segments occurring more often in patients than controls included TRBV5-6, TRBV5-1 and TRBV20-1.

Notes on this clonotype: The antigen is undetermined.

Sequencing input: blood. The chain is built from TRBV20-1 and TRBJ2-4, with D perhaps TRBD1 (5 bases). TRBJ2-7 explains the end of the DNA better; the J call may be wrong. The clonotype comes from a girl under 18 with multiple sclerosis. The CDR3 sequence: CSAEIRQGTYEQYF. DNA of the CDR3: TGCAGTGCTGAGATAAGGCAGGGAACGTACGAGCAGTACTTC.